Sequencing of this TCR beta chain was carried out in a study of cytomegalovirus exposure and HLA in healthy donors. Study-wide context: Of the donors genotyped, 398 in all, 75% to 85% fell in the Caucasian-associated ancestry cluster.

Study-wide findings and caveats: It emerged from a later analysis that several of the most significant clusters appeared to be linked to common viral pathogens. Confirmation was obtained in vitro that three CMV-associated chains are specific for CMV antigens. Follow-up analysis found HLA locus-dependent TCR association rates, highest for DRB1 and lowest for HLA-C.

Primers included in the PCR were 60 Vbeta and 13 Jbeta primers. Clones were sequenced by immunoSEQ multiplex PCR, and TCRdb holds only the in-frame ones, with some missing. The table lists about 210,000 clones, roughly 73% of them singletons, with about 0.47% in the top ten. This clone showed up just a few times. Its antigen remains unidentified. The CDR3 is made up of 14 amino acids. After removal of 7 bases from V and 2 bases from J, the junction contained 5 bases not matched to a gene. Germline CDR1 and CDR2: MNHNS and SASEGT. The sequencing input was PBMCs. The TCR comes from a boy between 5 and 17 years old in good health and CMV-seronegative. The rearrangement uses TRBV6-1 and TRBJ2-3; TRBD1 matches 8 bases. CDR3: CASTVTGVTDTQYF. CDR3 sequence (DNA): TGTGCCAGCACTGTGACAGGGGTCACAGATACGCAGTATTTT.